Each of the 4 T cell receptor beta chains below was sequenced from the same sample in a study of blood T cell repertoires in COVID-19. This table comes from immunoSEQ multiplex PCR, and its TCRdb copy is limited to in-frame clones, with some not included. The repertoire includes 200,000 to 300,000 clones, around 90% of them detected once, and 0.65% to 0.9% sits in the top ten. The sample was peripheral blood. These receptors originate from a woman aged 30 to 39 with acute or convalescent COVID-19.

The chain is built from TRBV20-1 and TRBJ1-1; D remains unclear. The germline V and J ends were trimmed by 5 bases and 3 bases, with 7 bases remaining between them. This CDR3 is built from 11 residues. Germline CDR1 and CDR2: DFQATT and SNEGSKA (reference sequence). CDR3 DNA sequence: TGCAGTGCTCAGACATACACTGAAGCTTTCTTT. Its translation: CSAQTYTEAFF.

The J gene is TRBJ2-3, the V gene TRBV9; 10 bases line up with TRBD2. J lost 5 bases, V lost 1 base, and 7 bases had no gene match. Germline V lookup: CDR1 SGDLS, CDR2 YYNGEE. The CDR3 contains 16 residues. CDR3 region: CASSVRLAGGLDTQYF. In nucleotides, the CDR3 is TGTGCCAGCAGCGTAAGATTAGCGGGAGGCTTAGATACGCAGTATTTT.

The sample holds a few counts of this clone. This chain joins TRBV6-4 and TRBJ1-2, with TRBD1 identical over 9 bases. The CDR3 has 14 residues. Germline V gene lookup returns CDR1 MRHNA and CDR2 SNTAGT. V was pared by 7 bases and J by 1 base, with 4 bases of the junction left unmatched. As DNA, the CDR3 is TGTGCCAGCAACCCGGGACAGGGTAACTATGGCTACACCTTC. Its protein product is CASNPGQGNYGYTF.

The rearrangement links TRBV6-6 to TRBJ1-5; no clear D. The CDR3 spans 13 residues. Germline V gives CDR1 MNHNY, CDR2 SVGAGI (reference sequence). V lost 2 bases and J lost 4, with 6 bases in between. The CDR3 DNA reads as TGTGCCAGCAGTTACCGGGAGAATCAGCCCCAGCATTTT. Residues: CASSYRENQPQHF.